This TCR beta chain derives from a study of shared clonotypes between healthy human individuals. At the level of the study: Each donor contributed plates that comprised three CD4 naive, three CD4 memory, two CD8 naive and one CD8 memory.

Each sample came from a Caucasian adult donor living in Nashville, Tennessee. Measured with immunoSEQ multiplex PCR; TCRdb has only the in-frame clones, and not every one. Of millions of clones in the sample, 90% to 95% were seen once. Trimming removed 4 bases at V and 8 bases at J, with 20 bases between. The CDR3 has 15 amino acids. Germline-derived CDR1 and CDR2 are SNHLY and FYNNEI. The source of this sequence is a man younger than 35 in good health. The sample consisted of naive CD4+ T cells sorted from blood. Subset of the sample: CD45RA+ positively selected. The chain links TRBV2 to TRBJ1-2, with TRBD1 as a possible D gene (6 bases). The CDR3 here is CASSALAGGQGGYTF. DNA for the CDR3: TGTGCCAGCAGTGCCCTGGCCGGGGGCCAGGGAGGCTACACCTTC.